Below are 25 T cell receptor beta chains sequenced from a single sample in a study of cytomegalovirus exposure and HLA in healthy donors. PCR was performed using 60 Vbeta and 13 Jbeta primers. Using immunoSEQ multiplex PCR, the repertoire was profiled, and TCRdb retains in-frame clones only, with some absent. The data show about 200,000 clones, around 85% seen once. The sample consisted of PBMCs. These receptors were taken from a man aged 18 to 30 in good health and CMV-seronegative.

The chain links TRBV18 to TRBJ1-1, with D hard to call. Germline CDR1 and CDR2: KGHSH and LQKENI. Trimming shortened V by 0 bases and J by 0 bases, and 8 bases separated the two germline ends. This CDR3 is built from 15 residues. The CDR3 DNA follows: TGTGCCAGCTCACCACCGAGGGTAATGAACACTGAAGCTTTCTTT. It codes for CASSPPRVMNTEAFF.

The chain has TRBV7-2 and TRBJ1-2; 7 positions match TRBD1. Looked up from germline, CDR1 is SGHTA and CDR2 is FQGNSA. This CDR3 is built from 15 residues. The trim removed 2 bases at V and 4 bases at J, leaving 7 bases unmatched. CDR3 DNA: TGTGCCAGCAGCTTAAGGGGGCTAGTCCCCTATGGCTACACCTTC. The encoded protein is CASSLRGLVPYGYTF.

The genes are TRBV7-3 and TRBJ2-3, with a weak D call TRBD2 (6 bases). CDR1 and CDR2 (germline): SGHTA, FQGTGA. Trimming pared 1 base from V and 1 base from J, leaving 9 bases between. This CDR3 is built from 15 residues. The CDR3 is CASSLMASGTDTQYF. The CDR3 region has the DNA TGTGCCAGCAGCTTAATGGCTAGCGGCACAGATACGCAGTATTTT.

This clone appeared once. The same CDR3 also results from other DNA sequences found in this sample. The genes are TRBV5-1 and TRBJ1-1; the match to TRBD1 covers 8 bases. Germline V lookup: CDR1 SGHRS, CDR2 YFSETQ. The trim removed 3 bases at V and 0 bases at J, leaving 1 base unmatched. CDR3 length equals 14 residues. For the CDR3, the DNA is TGCGCCAGCAGCTGGACAGGGTTGAACACTGAAGCTTTCTTT. It translates to CASSWTGLNTEAFF.

The chain joins TRBV11-2 to TRBJ1-5; D unclear. The CDR3 spans 14 residues. V lost 0 bases and J 4 bases, leaving 7 bases between the germline ends. Per the germline V gene, CDR1 is SGHAT and CDR2 is FQNNGV. The CDR3: CASSLDGGNQPQHF. CDR3 in DNA: TGTGCCAGCAGCTTAGACGGCGGAAATCAGCCCCAGCATTTT.

CDR3 region: CASSLNGLAQETQYF. The CDR3, as DNA: TGTGCCAGCAGCTTAAATGGACTAGCGCAAGAGACCCAGTACTTC. The rearrangement uses TRBV7-3 and TRBJ2-5, with TRBD2 matching 9 bases. J lost 2 bases, V lost 1 base, and 2 bases had no gene match. The germline V gene has CDR1 SGHTA and CDR2 FQGTGA. CDR3 size: 15 residues.

The V gene is TRBV7-2, the J gene TRBJ2-5, with 12 bases lining up with TRBD2. The junction had 2 bases not matched to a gene; V was cut back by 6 bases and J by 3 bases. Germline V lookup: CDR1 SGHTA, CDR2 FQGNSA. CDR3 size: 14 residues. CDR3 DNA: TGTGCCAGCAGGCGACTAGCGGGGGAAGAGACCCAGTACTTC. It translates to CASRRLAGEETQYF.

This clone was observed a single time. The chain links TRBV18 to TRBJ1-5, with 9 bases matching TRBD1. CDR3 length: 14 amino acids. The germline V gene encodes CDR1 KGHSH and CDR2 LQKENI. Germline trimming cut 0 bases from V and 11 bases from J; bases unmatched to any gene: 5. The CDR3 nucleotides read TGTGCCAGCTCACCACCGGGACAGGGAATGACCCAGCATTTT. This gives the protein CASSPPGQGMTQHF.

V gene TRBV6-5 combines with J gene TRBJ2-5, with D unresolved. TRBJ2-7 explains the end of the DNA better; the J call may be wrong. The CDR3 is 13 amino acids. Germline lookup yields CDR1 MNHEY and CDR2 SVGAGI. The CDR3 region is CASRRSLSYEQYF. Written as DNA, the CDR3 is TGTGCCAGCAGAAGGAGCCTCTCCTACGAGCAGTACTTC.

This chain connects TRBV5-1 to TRBJ2-3; TRBD2 aligns across 10 bases. The CDR3 totals 16 residues. Germline CDR1 and CDR2: SGHRS and YFSETQ. V lost 0 bases and J lost 4; bases outside the gene matches: 5. The CDR3 region is CASSLGLAGDSDTQYF. CDR3 DNA sequence: TGCGCCAGCAGCTTGGGCCTAGCGGGGGACTCAGATACGCAGTATTTT.

In the case of this clone: The junction does not match germline at one end; this may be a read error. Here the CDR3 DNA reads TGTGCCAGCTCGCCACGAGACAGGGTGAATGGCTACACCTTC. Its translation: CASSPRDRVNGYTF. The rearrangement links TRBV18 to TRBJ1-2; 7 nucleotides match TRBD1. Germline CDR1 reads KGHSH; CDR2 reads LQKENI. This CDR3 spans 14 amino acids. Using reference TRBV18 and TRBJ1-2 for the parts outside the CDR3, the full variable domain is NAGVMQNPRHLVRRRGQEARLRCSPMKGHSHVYWYRQLPEEGLKFMVYLQKENIIDESGMPKERFSAEFPKEGPSILRIQQVVRGDSAAYFCASSPRDRVNGYTFGSGTRLTVV.

V and J are TRBV28 and TRBJ2-7; a possible D gene is TRBD2 (5 bases). Trimming removed 5 bases from V and 0 bases from J, with 11 bases in between. Germline V lookup: CDR1 MDHEN, CDR2 SYDVKM. There are 14 residues in the CDR3. In nucleotides, the CDR3 is TGTGCCAGCAGTCCCCGGACTCGCTCCTACGAGCAGTACTTC. Translation: CASSPRTRSYEQYF. Complete variable domain (other parts from reference TRBV28 and TRBJ2-7): DVKVTQSSRYLVKRTGEKVFLECVQDMDHENMFWYRQDPGLGLRLIYFSYDVKMKEKGDIPEGYSVSREKKERFSLILESASTNQTSMYLCASSPRTRSYEQYFGPGTRLTVT.

This chain joins TRBV19 and TRBJ2-5; TRBD2 is a possible D gene (6 bases). The CDR3 covers 14 residues. The germline CDR1 and CDR2 sequences are LNHDA and SQIVND (reference sequence). Trimming took off 6 bases at V and 2 bases at J, with 13 bases between the two ends. The CDR3 sequence: CASSRDSYQETQYF. For the CDR3, the DNA is TGTGCCAGTAGCCGGGACTCATATCAAGAGACCCAGTACTTC.

A word on this clone: This specimen includes other DNA sequences encoding the same CDR3. The rearrangement joins TRBV6-6 to TRBJ2-5; the match to TRBD2 covers 10 bases. The CDR3 has 16 residues. Germline V gene lookup returns CDR1 MNHNY and CDR2 SVGAGI (reference sequence). V gave up 6 bases and J gave up 7 bases; unmatched junction bases: 14. The CDR3 spells CASSPAPAGGHGTQYF. In DNA, the CDR3 is TGTGCCAGCAGCCCAGCCCCAGCGGGGGGGCATGGGACCCAGTACTTC.

The chain is built from TRBV5-6 and TRBJ2-5; 13 bases map to TRBD2. V gave up 5 bases and J gave up 6 bases; unmatched junction bases: 4. The CDR3 consists of 14 residues. CDR1 and CDR2 (germline): SGHDT, YYEEEE. CDR3 loop: CASRLAGGQQTQYF. The CDR3, as DNA: TGTGCCAGCAGACTAGCGGGGGGGCAACAGACCCAGTACTTC. Based on the CDR3 plus reference TRBV5-6 and TRBJ2-5, the full variable domain is DAGVTQSPTHLIKTRGQQVTLRCSPKSGHDTVSWYQQALGQGPQFIFQYYEEEERQRGNFPDRFSGHQFPNYSSELNVNALLLGDSALYLCASRLAGGQQTQYFGPGTRLLVL.

V is TRBV11-2 and J is TRBJ1-2; unclear D gene. The ends were cut back, 4 bases at V and 0 bases at J, with 18 bases in the middle. The CDR3 is made up of 17 amino acids. Germline CDR1 reads SGHAT; CDR2 reads FQNNGV. This CDR3 reads CASSSIVDSVTNYGYTF. CDR3 sequence (DNA): TGTGCCAGCAGCTCAATTGTGGACTCTGTAACTAACTATGGCTACACCTTC.

On this clone itself: Other DNA sequences within the sample encode an identical CDR3. CDR3 DNA sequence: TGTGCCAGCAGCTTAGTGGCGGGCAGCACAGATACGCAGTATTTT. It specifies CASSLVAGSTDTQYF. This chain uses TRBV7-2 with TRBJ2-3; a possible D gene is TRBD2 (5 bases). Germline CDR1 reads SGHTA; CDR2 reads FQGNSA. Trimming removed 1 base at V and 0 bases at J, with 8 bases between. The CDR3 contains 15 residues.

The V call is TRBV28, the J call TRBJ2-7; no clear D gene. The germline V gene has CDR1 MDHEN and CDR2 SYDVKM. The CDR3 is 13 amino acids. V was trimmed by 7 bases and J by 4 bases, leaving 14 bases between them. This CDR3 reads CASKKTGFYEQYF. CDR3 coding DNA: TGTGCCAGCAAGAAAACGGGTTTTTACGAGCAGTACTTC.

The chain recombines TRBV9 with TRBJ2-5, with D maybe TRBD1 (5 bases). With the DNA end fitting TRBJ2-7 better, the J assignment may be wrong. CDR1 and CDR2 from the germline V gene are SGDLS and YYNGEE. The length of the CDR3 is 14 residues. The CDR3 DNA reads as TGTGCCAGCAGCATGGACATTGCCCCCTACGAGCAGTACTTC. It translates to CASSMDIAPYEQYF.

CDR3 coding DNA: TGTGCCAGCAGCTCCGGGGGTAGCACAGATACGCAGTATTTT. Its translation: CASSSGGSTDTQYF. The chain couples TRBV5-4 to TRBJ2-3; tentatively, D is TRBD2 (6 bases). Between the trimmed V and J ends, which lost 3 bases and 0 bases, there was a span of 8 bases. The V gene's germline CDR1 is SGHNT and CDR2 YYREEE (reference sequence). The CDR3 is made up of 14 amino acids. Complete variable domain (other parts from reference TRBV5-4 and TRBJ2-3): ETGVTQSPTHLIKTRGQQVTLRCSSQSGHNTVSWYQQALGQGPQFIFQYYREEENGRGNFPPRFSGLQFPNYSSELNVNALELDDSALYLCASSSGGSTDTQYFGPGTRLTVL.

The rearrangement uses TRBV10-3 and TRBJ2-1; 7 bases agree with TRBD2. The junction had 5 bases not matched to a gene; V was cut back by 4 bases and J by 8 bases. The CDR3 runs 13 residues. Germline V gives CDR1 ENHRY, CDR2 SYGVKD. CDR3 protein: CAISGLAIDEQFF. Here the CDR3 DNA reads TGTGCCATCAGTGGACTAGCTATAGATGAGCAGTTCTTC.

The chain has TRBV27 and TRBJ2-2, with TRBD2 as a possible D gene (5 bases). The germline gives CDR1 MNHEY, CDR2 SMNVEV (reference sequence). The V end was cut by 6 bases, the J end by 0 bases, with 11 bases between. CDR3 length: 15 amino acids. CDR3 coding DNA: TGTGCCAGCAGAGGCAGCGGCGCGAACACCGGGGAGCTGTTTTTT. Its translation is CASRGSGANTGELFF.

The chain links TRBV2 to TRBJ1-2; D may be TRBD1 (6 bases). CDR3 size: 16 residues. Germline V gives CDR1 SNHLY, CDR2 FYNNEI. V shed 2 bases and J shed 5 bases, with 18 bases lying between them. The CDR3 region has the DNA TGTGCCAGCAGTGAACCTTCAGGGGAACTATGGTATGGCTACACCTTC. It specifies CASSEPSGELWYGYTF.

The rearrangement links TRBV9 to TRBJ2-5; maybe TRBD2 (7 bases). Trimming stripped 0 bases from V and 5 bases from J, with 17 bases between. The germline V gene encodes CDR1 SGDLS and CDR2 YYNGEE. The CDR3 consists of 16 residues. The CDR3 loop reads CASSVGMSGGDETQYF. The CDR3 region has the DNA TGTGCCAGCAGCGTAGGGATGTCGGGGGGCGACGAGACCCAGTACTTC.

This clone came up a few times. The gene calls are TRBV15 and TRBJ2-5; D gene uncertain. The CDR3 contains 12 residues. V lost 0 bases and J lost 5, with 4 bases in between. Germline V gene sequence: CDR1 LNHNV, CDR2 YYDKDF (reference sequence). CDR3 sequence (DNA): TGTGCCACCAGCAGAGATCTGGAGACCCAGTACTTC. As protein: CATSRDLETQYF.